The 11 T cell receptor beta chains below come from one sample, sequenced in a study of brain metastases from non-small cell lung cancer. TCRdb keeps only in-frame clones here, not all; method: immunoSEQ multiplex PCR. The sample holds 2,000 to 2,500 clones; approximately 91% are singletons and the top ten take 3.5% to 5%. Sequenced material: primary lung tumor tissue. The receptors derive from a donor aged 40 or over with non-small cell lung cancer.

The chain recombines TRBV3-1 (or the pseudogene TRBV3-2) with TRBJ2-7; 7 bases align to TRBD1. Germline V gene sequence: CDR1 LGHDT, CDR2 YNNKEL (reference sequence). J was trimmed by 0 bases and V by 0 bases; bases with no gene match: 11. The CDR3 is 18 amino acids. CDR3: CASSQESKMGTDSYEQYF. DNA for the CDR3: TGTGCCAGCAGCCAAGAATCTAAGATGGGGACAGACTCCTACGAGCAGTACTTC.

The rearrangement uses TRBV14 and TRBJ1-1, with D perhaps matching TRBD1 (6 bases). The CDR3 totals 14 residues. Trimming pared 6 bases from V and 4 bases from J, leaving 15 bases between. Germline values: CDR1 SGHDN, CDR2 FVKESK. The CDR3 sequence is CASRPQGGATEAFF. CDR3 bases: TGTGCCAGCAGACCACAGGGCGGGGCCACTGAAGCTTTCTTT. Drawing the rest from reference TRBV14 and TRBJ1-1, the complete variable domain is EAGVTQFPSHSVIEKGQTVTLRCDPISGHDNLYWYRRVMGKEIKFLLHFVKESKQDESGMPNNRFLAERTGGTYSTLKVQPAELEDSGVYFCASRPQGGATEAFFGQGTRLTVV.

This clone has only one observation. The rearrangement joins TRBV11-3 to TRBJ2-2; D possibly corresponds to TRBD2 (5 bases). The CDR3 sequence is 14 residues long. V lost 0 bases to trimming and J lost 3 bases, with 5 bases between them. Germline V gives CDR1 SGHNT, CDR2 YENEEA. The chain's CDR3 is CASSLERDTGELFF. The CDR3 DNA follows: TGTGCCAGCAGCTTAGAGAGGGACACCGGGGAGCTGTTTTTT. Variable domain in full (rest from reference TRBV11-3 and TRBJ2-2): EAGVVQSPRYKIIEKKQPVAFWCNPISGHNTLYWYLQNLGQGPELLIRYENEEAVDDSQLPKDRFSAERLKGVDSTLKIQPAELGDSAVYLCASSLERDTGELFFGEGSRLTVL.

The V and J genes are TRBV7-6 and TRBJ2-2, with D unresolved. Trimming cost V 4 bases and J 0 bases, with 18 bases left between them. Looked up from germline, CDR1 is SGHVS and CDR2 is FNYEAQ. This CDR3 has 18 amino acids. CDR3 sequence reads: CASSYPAAAGTNTGELFF. For the CDR3, the DNA is TGTGCCAGCAGCTACCCGGCGGCAGCCGGAACGAACACCGGGGAGCTGTTTTTT.

The chain employs TRBV19 and TRBJ1-6; D gene uncertain. The CDR3 runs to 17 residues. The germline V gene encodes CDR1 LNHDA and CDR2 SQIVND (reference sequence). V dropped 3 bases and J dropped 6 bases, with 18 bases sitting between them. The CDR3 region has the DNA TGTGCCAGTAGTATTCTGAGGACCACGACGATTAATTCACCCCTCCACTTT. This encodes CASSILRTTTINSPLHF. Drawing the rest from reference TRBV19 and TRBJ1-6, the complete variable domain is DGGITQSPKYLFRKEGQNVTLSCEQNLNHDAMYWYRQDPGQGLRLIYYSQIVNDFQKGDIAEGYSVSREKKESFPLTVTSAQKNPTAFYLCASSILRTTTINSPLHFGNGTRLTVT.

This chain uses TRBV20-1 with TRBJ2-7; perhaps TRBD1 as D (5 bases). Germline V gene lookup returns CDR1 DFQATT and CDR2 SNEGSKA (reference sequence). V lost 3 bases and J 2 bases, leaving 17 bases between the germline ends. This CDR3 spans 15 amino acids. In DNA, the CDR3 is TGCAGTGCTAGTATGTTGGGGCGTTCCCCCTACGAGCAGTACTTC. It is translated as CSASMLGRSPYEQYF.

V and J are TRBV19 and TRBJ2-1; D is uncertain. The CDR3 has 11 amino acids. Germline V gives CDR1 LNHDA, CDR2 SQIVND (reference sequence). The CDR3 DNA reads as TGTGCTATAGGTGGCTACAATGAGCAGTTCTTC. Amino acid sequence: CAIGGYNEQFF.

The J gene is TRBJ1-1, the V gene TRBV19; TRBD1 matches at 7 bases. The CDR3 has 15 residues. The J segment lost 3 bases and the V segment lost 5 bases, leaving 9 bases of the junction unmatched. The germline V gene encodes CDR1 LNHDA and CDR2 SQIVND (reference sequence). CDR3 in amino acids: CASSGWTGGDTEAFF. In DNA form, the CDR3 reads TGTGCCAGTAGTGGATGGACAGGCGGGGACACTGAAGCTTTCTTT.

This chain links TRBV19 with TRBJ1-6; perhaps TRBD1 as D (5 bases). Germline V lookup: CDR1 LNHDA, CDR2 SQIVND (reference sequence). V lost 0 bases and J lost 7, with 16 bases in between. The CDR3 runs to 17 residues. CDR3 nucleotide sequence: TGTGCCAGTAGTATAGATTCCGGGACCCTAGGCAATTCACCCCTCCACTTT. Protein sequence: CASSIDSGTLGNSPLHF. The variable domain in full, with the rest retrieved from reference TRBV19 and TRBJ1-6, is DGGITQSPKYLFRKEGQNVTLSCEQNLNHDAMYWYRQDPGQGLRLIYYSQIVNDFQKGDIAEGYSVSREKKESFPLTVTSAQKNPTAFYLCASSIDSGTLGNSPLHFGNGTRLTVT.

The rearrangement joins TRBV2 to TRBJ1-2, with a tentative D call TRBD1 (5 bases). The CDR3 is 12 residues long. In germline, CDR1 is SNHLY, CDR2 FYNNEI. The germline V and J ends were trimmed by 10 bases and 5 bases, with 14 bases remaining between them. The CDR3 spells CATGAGRYGYTF. DNA of the CDR3: TGTGCCACCGGGGCAGGGAGATATGGCTACACCTTC.

The chain is built from TRBV27 and TRBJ2-7; either TRBD1 or TRBD2 may fit D (5 bases each). The CDR3 runs to 11 residues. CDR1 is MNHEY, CDR2 SMNVEV, per germline (reference sequence). The V end lost 8 bases, the J end lost 8 bases, and 13 bases lay between the germline ends. CDR3 coding DNA: TGTGCCAGCGGGGGTGAGAGCAAGCAGTACTTC. It is translated as CASGGESKQYF.